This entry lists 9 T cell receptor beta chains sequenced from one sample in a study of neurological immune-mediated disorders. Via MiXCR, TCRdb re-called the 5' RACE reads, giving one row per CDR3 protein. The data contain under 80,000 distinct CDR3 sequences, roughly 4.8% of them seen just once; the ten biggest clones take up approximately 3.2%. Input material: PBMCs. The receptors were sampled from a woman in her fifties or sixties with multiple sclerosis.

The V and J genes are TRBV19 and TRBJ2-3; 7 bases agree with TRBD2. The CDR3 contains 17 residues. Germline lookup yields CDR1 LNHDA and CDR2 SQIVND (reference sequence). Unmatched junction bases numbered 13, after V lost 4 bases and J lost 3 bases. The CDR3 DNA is TGTGCCAGTAGTACCCTCGAAGCGGGATGGGAGACAGATACGCAGTATTTT. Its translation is CASSTLEAGWETDTQYF.

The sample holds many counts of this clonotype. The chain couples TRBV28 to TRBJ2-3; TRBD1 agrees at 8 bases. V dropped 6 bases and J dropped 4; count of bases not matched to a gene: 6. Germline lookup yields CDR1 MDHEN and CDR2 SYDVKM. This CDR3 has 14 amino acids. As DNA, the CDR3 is TGTGCCAGCAGCGGACAGGGTGGTTCAGATACGCAGTATTTT. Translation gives CASSGQGGSDTQYF. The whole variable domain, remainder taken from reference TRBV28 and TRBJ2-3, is DVKVTQSSRYLVKRTGEKVFLECVQDMDHENMFWYRQDPGLGLRLIYFSYDVKMKEKGDIPEGYSVSREKKERFSLILESASTNQTSMYLCASSGQGGSDTQYFGPGTRLTVL.

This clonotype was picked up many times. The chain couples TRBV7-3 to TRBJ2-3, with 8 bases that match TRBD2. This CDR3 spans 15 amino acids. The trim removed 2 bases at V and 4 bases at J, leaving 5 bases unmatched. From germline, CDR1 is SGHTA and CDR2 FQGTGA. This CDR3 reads CASSLAAGGADTQYF. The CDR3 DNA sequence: TGTGCCAGCAGCTTAGCCGCGGGGGGCGCAGATACGCAGTATTTT.

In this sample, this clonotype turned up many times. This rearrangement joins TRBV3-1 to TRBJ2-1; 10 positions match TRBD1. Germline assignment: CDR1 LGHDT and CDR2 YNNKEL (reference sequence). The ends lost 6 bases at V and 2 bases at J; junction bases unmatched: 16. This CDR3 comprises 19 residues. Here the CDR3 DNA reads TGTGCCAGCAGTAATATAAGAGGGACAGGGGAAAGAACCTACAATGAGCAGTTCTTC. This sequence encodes CASSNIRGTGERTYNEQFF.

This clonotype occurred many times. CDR3 amino acids: CSAKGSDYEQYV. CDR3 DNA: TGCAGTGCGAAGGGTTCTGACTACGAGCAGTACGTC. This sequence joins TRBV20-1 and TRBJ2-7; D gene unclear. The CDR3 loop spans 12 amino acids. V shed 6 bases and J shed 3 bases, with 12 bases lying between them. Germline lookup yields CDR1 DFQATT and CDR2 SNEGSKA (reference sequence).

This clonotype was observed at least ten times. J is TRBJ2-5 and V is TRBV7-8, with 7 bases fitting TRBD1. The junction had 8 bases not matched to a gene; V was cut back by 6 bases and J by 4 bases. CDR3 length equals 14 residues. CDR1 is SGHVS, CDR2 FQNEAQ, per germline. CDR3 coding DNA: TGTGCCAGCAGTCCTGACAGGGTGGTAGAGACCCAGTACTTC. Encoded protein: CASSPDRVVETQYF.

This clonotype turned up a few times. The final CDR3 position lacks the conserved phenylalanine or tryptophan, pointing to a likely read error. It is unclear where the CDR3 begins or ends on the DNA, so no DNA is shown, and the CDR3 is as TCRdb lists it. The CDR3: CASSEDETVRYN. The chain joins TRBV6-1 to TRBJ2-7; TRBD1, the table's D call, lacks a check against the DNA. Termini included, the CDR3 measures 12 amino acids. The germline CDR1 and CDR2 sequences are MNHNS and SASEGT.

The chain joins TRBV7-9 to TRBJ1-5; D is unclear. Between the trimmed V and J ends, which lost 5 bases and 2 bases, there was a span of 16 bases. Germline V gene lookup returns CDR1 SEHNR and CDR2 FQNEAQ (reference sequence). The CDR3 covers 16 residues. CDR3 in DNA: TGTGCCAGCAGCGCAACCGTCATGGTTGGCAATCAGCCCCAGCATTTT. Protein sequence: CASSATVMVGNQPQHF.

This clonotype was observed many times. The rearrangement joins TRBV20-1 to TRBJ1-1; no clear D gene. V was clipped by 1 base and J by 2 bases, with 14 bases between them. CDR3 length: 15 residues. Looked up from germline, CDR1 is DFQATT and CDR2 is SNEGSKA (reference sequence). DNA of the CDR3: TGCAGTGCTAGAGGGTTGTTATCGAGAAACACTGAAGCTTTCTTT. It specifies CSARGLLSRNTEAFF.